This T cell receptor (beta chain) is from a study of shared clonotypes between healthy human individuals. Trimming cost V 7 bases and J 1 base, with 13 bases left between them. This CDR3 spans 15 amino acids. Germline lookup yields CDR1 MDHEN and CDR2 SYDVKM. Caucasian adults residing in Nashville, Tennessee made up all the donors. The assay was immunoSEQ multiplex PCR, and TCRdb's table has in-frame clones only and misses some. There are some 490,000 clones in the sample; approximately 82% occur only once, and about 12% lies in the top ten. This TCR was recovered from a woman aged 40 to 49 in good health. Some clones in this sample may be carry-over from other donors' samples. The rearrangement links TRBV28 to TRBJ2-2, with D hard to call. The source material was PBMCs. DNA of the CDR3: TGTGCCAGCAAGGGTATAGAGAAGAACACCGGGGAGCTGTTTTTT. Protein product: CASKGIEKNTGELFF.